What follows is one T cell receptor (beta chain) and its context. This specimen belongs to a study of cytomegalovirus exposure and HLA in healthy donors. The PCR ran on 60 Vbeta and 13 Jbeta primers. Produced via immunoSEQ multiplex PCR; TCRdb's table is partial and in-frame only. The table includes 65,000 to 85,000 clones, just under 80% detected once. CDR1 is LNHDA and CDR2 is SQIVND in the germline V gene (reference sequence). The ends lost 4 bases at V and 6 bases at J; junction bases unmatched: 7. This CDR3 contains 15 residues. The chain uses TRBV19 and TRBJ2-7, with 12 bases fitting TRBD1. Sequences were obtained from PBMCs. The origin of this receptor is a woman between 40 and 55 years old in good health and CMV-seropositive. CDR3 region: CASSTSGTGGAEQYF. The DNA for the CDR3 is TGTGCCAGTAGTACTTCCGGGACAGGGGGCGCCGAGCAGTACTTC. Full variable domain (remainder filled in from reference TRBV19 and TRBJ2-7): DGGITQSPKYLFRKEGQNVTLSCEQNLNHDAMYWYRQDPGQGLRLIYYSQIVNDFQKGDIAEGYSVSREKKESFPLTVTSAQKNPTAFYLCASSTSGTGGAEQYFGPGTRLTVT.